The T cell receptor (beta chain) described here comes from a study of CD8 T cells in Susac syndrome. V shed 3 bases and J shed 7 bases, with 19 bases lying between them. Germline loops: CDR1 LGHDT, CDR2 YNNKEL (reference sequence). The CDR3 length is 16 residues. An input of about 0.5 to 1 ug of RNA was subjected to reverse transcription using random hexamers. MiXCR, run by TCRdb on the immunoSEQ multiplex PCR reads, gives a single entry per CDR3 protein. The repertoire holds 170,000 or so distinct CDR3 sequences, with approximately 93% as singletons. This chain links TRBV3-1 with TRBJ2-1, with D tentatively TRBD2 (6 bases). The receptor comes from a human donor with multiple sclerosis. The specimen sequenced was CD4+ T cells from PBMCs. The CDR3 sequence is CASSQQNRAGDNEQFF. CDR3 bases: TGTGCCAGCAGCCAGCAAAACCGAGCGGGCGATAATGAGCAGTTCTTC.